Each of the 18 T cell receptor beta chains below was sequenced from the same sample in a study of human T cells and chemical hapten exposure. The time point: patch test 3, about 24 weeks after DPC sensitization. The treatment here: therapeutic diphenylcyclopropenone sensitization with weekly scalp DPC. TCRdb fed the RACE reads into MiXCR, producing one record per CDR3 protein. The sample contains over 100,000 distinct CDR3 sequences, about 11% of which appear only once. The sequencing used whole blood, collected in connection with sensitization to the hapten diphenylcyclopropenone (DPC). These receptors all stem from a woman aged 45-60 years with alopecia areata. Some clones in this sample may be carry-over from other donors' samples.

This clonotype was observed a handful of times. Just one base apart from a much larger clone, this may be a read error. The rearrangement uses TRBV7-8 and TRBJ2-5; D is uncertain. In germline, CDR1 is SGHVS, CDR2 FQNEAQ. The V gene lost 2 bases and the J gene lost 2 bases, with 6 bases spanning the gap. The CDR3 consists of 13 residues. The DNA for the CDR3 is TGTGCCAGCAGCTTACGGTGTCAAGAGACCCAGTACTTC. It translates to CASSLRCQETQYF.

Many counts were recorded for this clonotype. The chain uses TRBV18 and TRBJ2-3; D gene uncertain. V was clipped by 5 bases and J by 3 bases, with 9 bases between them. The CDR3 has 13 amino acids. Per the germline V gene, CDR1 is KGHSH and CDR2 is LQKENI. In DNA form, the CDR3 reads TGTGCCAGCTCAGATGGACGGACAGATACGCAGTATTTT. Protein product: CASSDGRTDTQYF. The whole variable domain, remainder taken from reference TRBV18 and TRBJ2-3, is NAGVMQNPRHLVRRRGQEARLRCSPMKGHSHVYWYRQLPEEGLKFMVYLQKENIIDESGMPKERFSAEFPKEGPSILRIQQVVRGDSAAYFCASSDGRTDTQYFGPGTRLTVL.

The V gene is TRBV6-5, the J gene TRBJ1-2, with D tentatively TRBD1 (5 bases). Between the trimmed V and J ends, which lost 0 bases and 4 bases, there was a span of 9 bases. CDR3 length equals 14 residues. Germline V lookup: CDR1 MNHEY, CDR2 SVGAGI. As DNA, the CDR3 is TGTGCCAGCAGTTACTCGACGCAGGGCTATGGCTACACCTTC. Its protein is CASSYSTQGYGYTF.

The chain recombines TRBV12-3 or TRBV12-4 with TRBJ2-3, with TRBD1 matching 8 bases. This CDR3 has 15 amino acids. The trim removed 1 base at V and 3 bases at J, leaving 3 bases unmatched. CDR3 residues: CASSLVDRETDTQYF. CDR3 bases: TGTGCCAGCAGTTTAGTGGACAGGGAAACAGATACGCAGTATTTT.

The CDR3 sequence is CASSLGPNEKLFF. The CDR3 region has the DNA TGCGCCAGCAGCCTGGGACCGAATGAAAAACTGTTTTTT. This sequence joins TRBV5-1 and TRBJ1-4; maybe TRBD1 (5 bases). Per germline, CDR1 SGHRS and CDR2 YFSETQ. The CDR3 sequence is 13 residues long. The V gene lost 4 bases and the J gene lost 5 bases, with 9 bases spanning the gap.

This clonotype was picked up many times. This chain uses TRBV20-1 with TRBJ2-2; no firm D call. From germline, CDR1 is DFQATT and CDR2 SNEGSKA (reference sequence). The CDR3 is 9 residues long. Trimming cost V 5 bases and J 9 bases, with 4 bases left between them. This CDR3 reads CSADRELFF. For the CDR3, the DNA is TGCAGTGCTGACCGGGAGCTGTTTTTT.

The chain has TRBV12-5 and TRBJ1-5; D ambiguous. V was pared by 5 bases and J by 5 bases, with 28 bases between. Germline CDR1 and CDR2: LGHNT and FRNRAP. The CDR3 is 19 residues long. DNA of the CDR3: TGTGCTAGTGGTACGTATTCGGTCCTGGGAATGGGGAAGGATCAGCCCCAGCATTTT. Translation: CASGTYSVLGMGKDQPQHF.

In its sample, this clonotype was seen a few times. The CDR3: CASSMKHGNSPLHF. Written as DNA, the CDR3 is TGTGCCAGCAGCATGAAGCATGGTAATTCACCCCTCCACTTT. The V and J genes are TRBV9 and TRBJ1-6; D call uncertain. The length of the CDR3 is 14 residues. Germline V CDR1 and CDR2: SGDLS, YYNGEE. Trimming took 4 bases from V and 6 from J, leaving 11 bases between them.

The chain joins TRBV25-1 to TRBJ2-1; 10 positions match TRBD2. V lost 6 bases and J lost 2; bases outside the gene matches: 1. CDR1 and CDR2 (germline): MGHDK, SYGVNS. CDR3 length: 14 residues. In DNA, the CDR3 is TGTGCCAGCAGAGCGGGAGGGCCCTACAATGAGCAGTTCTTC. It specifies CASRAGGPYNEQFF.

This clonotype was picked up a small number of times. This rearrangement joins TRBV4-3 to TRBJ2-3; D gene unclear. Germline CDR1 is LGHNA and CDR2 is YSLEER. Between the trimmed V and J ends, which lost 0 bases and 4 bases, there was a span of 5 bases. This CDR3 is built from 13 residues. In DNA form, the CDR3 reads TGCGCCAGCAGCCAAGATGCCTCAGATACGCAGTATTTT. It is translated as CASSQDASDTQYF.

This clonotype was picked up a small number of times. The chain has TRBV6-5 and TRBJ1-1, with unresolved D. The CDR3 contains 15 residues. V lost 6 bases and J 4 bases, leaving 18 bases between the germline ends. The germline CDR1 and CDR2 sequences are MNHEY and SVGAGI. CDR3 bases: TGTGCCAGCAGAACCGGACCCCAGCGGGGCACTGAAGCTTTCTTT. It codes for CASRTGPQRGTEAFF.

The CDR3 spells CASSHPLRNNEQFF. CDR3 coding DNA: TGTGCCAGCAGTCACCCTCTAAGGAACAATGAGCAGTTCTTC. This rearrangement joins TRBV28 to TRBJ2-1; no reliable D call. V dropped 5 bases and J dropped 5 bases, with 13 bases sitting between them. The CDR3 consists of 14 residues. Germline V gene data show CDR1 as MDHEN and CDR2 as SYDVKM.

This clonotype was detected a few times. J is TRBJ1-5 and V is TRBV24-1, with D perhaps TRBD1 (6 bases). The length of the CDR3 is 15 residues. The V gene lost 3 bases and the J gene lost 4 bases, with 12 bases spanning the gap. Germline V lookup: CDR1 KGHDR, CDR2 SFDVKD. The CDR3: CATSDTGGGNQPQHF. In DNA form, the CDR3 reads TGTGCCACCAGTGATACGGGGGGCGGTAATCAGCCCCAGCATTTT.

The CDR3 region is CASSLLDTNTEAFF. CDR3 in DNA: TGCGCCAGCAGCCTACTCGACACGAACACTGAAGCTTTCTTT. V is TRBV5-1 and J is TRBJ1-1; no definite D call. V lost 4 bases, J lost 1 base, and 11 bases lay in between. Per germline, CDR1 SGHRS and CDR2 YFSETQ. The CDR3 is 14 amino acids. Supplemented by reference TRBV5-1 and TRBJ1-1, the full variable domain reads KAGVTQTPRYLIKTRGQQVTLSCSPISGHRSVSWYQQTPGQGLQFLFEYFSETQRNKGNFPGRFSGRQFSNSRSEMNVSTLELGDSALYLCASSLLDTNTEAFFGQGTRLTVV.

This clonotype was observed a few times. The chain joins TRBV7-9 to TRBJ2-3; 9 positions agree with TRBD1. Germline loops: CDR1 SEHNR, CDR2 FQNEAQ (reference sequence). V lost 5 bases and J lost 4; bases outside the gene matches: 7. The CDR3 is 15 residues long. In DNA form, the CDR3 reads TGTGCCAGCAGCCCTTGGACAGGGGAGGCAGATACGCAGTATTTT. Amino acid sequence: CASSPWTGEADTQYF.

This clonotype was detected only a few times. The chain uses TRBV12-5 and TRBJ2-1, with 12 bases that match TRBD2. J gave up 4 bases and V 6 bases, and 4 bases lay outside the gene matches. Germline V CDR1 and CDR2: LGHNT, FRNRAP. The CDR3 has 15 residues. The CDR3 here is CASGLTSGGYNEQFF. Here the CDR3 DNA reads TGTGCTAGTGGCCTGACTAGCGGGGGATACAATGAGCAGTTCTTC.

J is TRBJ2-3 and V is TRBV4-3; 13 bases are shared with TRBD2. The CDR3 spans 20 residues. Losses at the gene ends were 0 bases for V and 4 bases for J; bases not matched to a gene: 13. Germline lookup yields CDR1 LGHNA and CDR2 YSLEER. CDR3 DNA: TGCGCCAGCAGCCAAGATTACGAGTGGGCGGGGACTAGCGGGGCAGATACGCAGTATTTT. It translates to CASSQDYEWAGTSGADTQYF.

The rearrangement uses TRBV27 and TRBJ2-2; 15 bases line up with TRBD2. The V gene's germline CDR1 is MNHEY and CDR2 SMNVEV (reference sequence). The CDR3 consists of 18 residues. With 9 bases clipped from V and 1 base from J, the junction kept 9 bases outside the gene matches. CDR3 in DNA: TGTGCCAGGGCCGGGGGACTAGCGGGGGGTCAGAACACCGGGGAGCTGTTTTTT. Translating gives CARAGGLAGGQNTGELFF.